The clone carrying this T cell receptor (beta chain) was recorded at least ten times. Antigen: not known. The germline gives CDR1 SGHRS, CDR2 YFSETQ. With V trimmed by 0 bases and J by 5 bases, 11 bases remained unmatched. The CDR3 runs 16 residues. TCR cDNA, made by 5'RACE template switching, carried an added universal primer site and UMIs. TCRdb independently ran MiXCR on the 5' RACE reads; one entry per CDR3 protein. The repertoire has roughly 340,000 distinct CDR3 sequences, 8.7% of them found once; the top ten carry 15% to 20%. This sample is part of a study of T cells after yellow fever vaccination. General study results and limits: Subsequent to the booster, the majority of primary-vaccination clones reappeared (around 96% CD4, more than 70% CD8).

This chain links TRBV5-1 with TRBJ2-7; 7 nucleotides line up with TRBD1. The origin of this receptor is a man between 18 and 35 years old who received the YFV17D yellow fever vaccine. The sample in question was PBMCs, obtained on the day of the first yellow fever vaccination. Here the CDR3 reads CASSLEVGTARHEQYF. The CDR3 nucleotides are TGCGCCAGCAGCTTGGAGGTCGGGACAGCTCGACACGAGCAGTACTTC.